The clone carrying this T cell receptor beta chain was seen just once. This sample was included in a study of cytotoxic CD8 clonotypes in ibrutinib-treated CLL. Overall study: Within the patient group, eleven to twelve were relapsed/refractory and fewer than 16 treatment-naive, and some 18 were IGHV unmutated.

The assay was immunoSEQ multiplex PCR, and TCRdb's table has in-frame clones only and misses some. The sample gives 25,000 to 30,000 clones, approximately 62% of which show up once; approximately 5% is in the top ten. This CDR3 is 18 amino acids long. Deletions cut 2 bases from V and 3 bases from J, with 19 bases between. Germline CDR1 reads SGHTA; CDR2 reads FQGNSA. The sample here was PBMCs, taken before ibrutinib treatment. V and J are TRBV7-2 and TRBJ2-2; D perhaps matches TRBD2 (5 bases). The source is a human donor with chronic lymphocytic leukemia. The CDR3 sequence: CASSLSPRVITDTGELFF. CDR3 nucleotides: TGTGCCAGCAGCTTATCCCCGCGGGTAATAACGGACACCGGGGAGCTGTTTTTT.